This section outlines one T cell receptor (beta chain) sequence together with its context. This may be a read error: a much more frequent sequence differs by one nucleotide. This specimen belongs to a study of tumor and adjacent non-tumor tissue in lung cancer. The library came from three nested PCR rounds adapted from ARM-PCR protocols. Each CDR3 protein gets one entry after TCRdb re-called the multiplex PCR reads with MiXCR. The sample records 120,000 or so distinct CDR3 sequences, about 66% being singletons. RNA was extracted from bulk tissue without any cell sorting. Sequencing used lung tumor tissue. The clonotype originates from a man under 40 with non-small cell lung cancer.

The CDR3 coding sequence is TGCAGTGTTTTCCCGGGACAGGGGGACATTTATGGAAAACTGTTTTTT. Translated, it gives CSVFPGQGDIYGKLFF. The chain is built from TRBV20-1 and TRBJ1-4, with 11 positions matching TRBD1. The CDR3 extends over 16 amino acids. Germline V lookup: CDR1 DFQATT, CDR2 SNEGSKA (reference sequence). The ends lost 7 bases at V and 10 bases at J; junction bases unmatched: 17.